The T cell receptor beta chain under discussion was sequenced for a study of blood T cell repertoires in COVID-19. Whole-study context: Collection of acute and convalescent COVID-19 samples took place in the United States, Italy and Spain. Nucleic acid was either cDNA or gDNA, and it came from T cells, B-cell-depleted T cells, or PBMCs.

Original handling: Estimated nucleated cell counts came from reference gene primer amplification. The data were produced by immunoSEQ multiplex PCR, yet TCRdb's version contains in-frame clones alone and is incomplete. V and J calls and clone size come straight from that table; D and trimming were deduced from the DNA. Here the sample spans around 250,000 clones, about 86% being singletons. The length of the CDR3 is 12 residues. Germline V gene data show CDR1 as MNHEY and CDR2 as SVGAGI. The junction had 5 bases not matched to a gene; V was cut back by 10 bases and J by 5 bases. The sequencing sample was made of peripheral blood. V usage is TRBV6-5 and J usage is TRBJ1-1; TRBD1 matches at 9 bases. The sequence was collected from a man in his forties with active or convalescent COVID-19. The CDR3 region has the DNA TGTGCCACCCGGACAGGGGATACTGAAGCTTTCTTT. Protein: CATRTGDTEAFF.